The entry below describes one TCR beta chain. Its specific antigen is unknown. No base quality values were provided; no much bigger clone lies one nucleotide off. The data derive from a study of CD8+CD57+ T cells in acquired aplastic anemia listed by TCRdb under 2018. Notes on the research overall: DNA extracted from sorted CD4+ and CD8+ cells had a mean of roughly 3.4 ug, with a range of about 0.18 to 27.4 ug. An average of around 9.8 million reads for CD4+ cells and 11.0 million reads for CD8+ cells was obtained from healthy donor samples. What the research found in general, with its limitations: About 29 CD8+ CDR3 sequences were found to be shared between patients and controls, but these sequences appeared to be highly expressed in patients and within the immunodominant clones of the patients. CD8+ Simpson's diversity did not differ significantly between patients and healthy controls (P=0.060).

V trim: 4 bases; J trim: 6 bases; unmatched bases: 10. From the cysteine up to the phenylalanine, the CDR3 has a length of 18 residues. Only the CDR3 region is kept as DNA, spanning 54 bases read in frame from base 1. From a lookup of the germline V gene, CDR1 and CDR2 are MNHNS and SASEGT. TCR beta VDJ combination and CDR3 sequence profiling used genomic DNA as the template. An Illumina HiSeq 2000 was the platform used for TCR repertoire sequencing. As for how the authors treated the data: TRBV/TRBJ rearrangement plots, CDR3 size and DJ length profiles, and Simpson's diversity index were used to assess repertoires. The most abundant DNA sequence in the deep sequencing data was defined as the immunodominant clone. CDR3 amino acid sequences were screened for sharing across subjects and were compared with published repertoires and the VDJdb database. TCRdb reran the public reads through fastp at Q25 and MiXCR, keeping productive beta chains. CDR3 protein sequences are deduplicated, and each keeps its most common genes and DNA. What appears here as the V and J calls and clone size reflects TCRdb's work, not the paper's. The sample table holds roughly 180,000 distinct CDR3 sequences, of which around half were seen once. Approximately 2.9% of the sample goes to the ten largest clones.

In this study, sorted CD4+ and CD8+ T cells from the blood of healthy subjects and of severe aplastic anemia patients had their TCR repertoires deep-sequenced. Ficoll-Paque density gradient centrifugation was used to isolate peripheral blood mononuclear cells. Before DNA extraction, CD4+ and CD8+ T cells were sorted with FACS or magnetic beads. The rearranged segments are TRBV6-1 and TRBJ2-1, with 15 bases in between that match TRBD2. The sequencing sample was made of sorted CD4+, CD8+, or CD8+CD57+ T cells (not recorded which) from PBMCs. This sequence originates from a human donor in good health. The DNA sequence reads TGTGCCAGCAGTGGACGGACTAGCGGGAGGGGGTTGATCAATGAGCAGTTCTTC. Its translation is CASSGRTSGRGLINEQFF.